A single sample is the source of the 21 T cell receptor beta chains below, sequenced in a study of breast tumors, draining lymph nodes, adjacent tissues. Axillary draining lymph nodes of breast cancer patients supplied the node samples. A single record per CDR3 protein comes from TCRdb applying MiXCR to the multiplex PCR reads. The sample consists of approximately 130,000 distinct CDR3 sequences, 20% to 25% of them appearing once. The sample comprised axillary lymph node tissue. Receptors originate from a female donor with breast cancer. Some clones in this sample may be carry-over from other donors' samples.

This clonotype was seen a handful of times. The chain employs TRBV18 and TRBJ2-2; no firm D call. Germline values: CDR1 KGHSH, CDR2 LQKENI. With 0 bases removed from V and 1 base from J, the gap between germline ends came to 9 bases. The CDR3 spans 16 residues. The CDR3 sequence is CASSPPDRWNTGELFF. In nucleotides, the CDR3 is TGTGCCAGCTCACCACCCGACCGTTGGAACACCGGGGAGCTGTTTTTT.

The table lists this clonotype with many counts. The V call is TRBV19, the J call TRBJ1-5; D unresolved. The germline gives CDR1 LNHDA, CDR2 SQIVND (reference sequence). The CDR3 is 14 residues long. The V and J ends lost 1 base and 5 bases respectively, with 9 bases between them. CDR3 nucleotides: TGTGCCAGTAGTATAGGGGGTTGGGATCAGCCCCAGCATTTT. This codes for CASSIGGWDQPQHF.

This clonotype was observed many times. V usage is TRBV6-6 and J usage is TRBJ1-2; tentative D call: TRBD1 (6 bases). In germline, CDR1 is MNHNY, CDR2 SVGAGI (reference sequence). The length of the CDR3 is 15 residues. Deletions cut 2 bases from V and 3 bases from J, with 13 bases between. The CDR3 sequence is CASSYPTGLDYGYTF. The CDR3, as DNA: TGTGCCAGCAGTTACCCTACAGGGTTGGACTATGGCTACACCTTC.

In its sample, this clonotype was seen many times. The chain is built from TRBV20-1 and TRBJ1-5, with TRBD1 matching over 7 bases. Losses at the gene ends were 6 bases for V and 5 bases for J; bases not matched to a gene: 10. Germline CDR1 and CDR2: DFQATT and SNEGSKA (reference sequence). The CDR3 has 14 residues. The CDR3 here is CSAVTGRGDQPQHF. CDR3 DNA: TGCAGTGCCGTCACGGGCAGGGGGGATCAGCCCCAGCATTTT.

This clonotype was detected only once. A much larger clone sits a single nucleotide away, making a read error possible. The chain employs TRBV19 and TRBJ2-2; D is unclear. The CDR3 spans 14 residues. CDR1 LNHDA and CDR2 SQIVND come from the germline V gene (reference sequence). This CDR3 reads CAGSIFGHSGELFF. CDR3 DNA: TGTGCCGGTAGTATATTCGGGCATAGCGGGGAGCTGTTTTTT.

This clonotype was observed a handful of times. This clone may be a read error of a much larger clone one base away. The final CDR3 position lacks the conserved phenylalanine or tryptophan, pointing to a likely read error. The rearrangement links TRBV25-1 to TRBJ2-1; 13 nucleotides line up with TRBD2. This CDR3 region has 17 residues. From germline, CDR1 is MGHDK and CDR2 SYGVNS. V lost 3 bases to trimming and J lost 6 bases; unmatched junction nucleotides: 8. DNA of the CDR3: TGTGCCAGCAGTGAGGGAGGTGGACTAGCGGGAGTCAATGAGCAGTTCCTC. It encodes CASSEGGGLAGVNEQFL.

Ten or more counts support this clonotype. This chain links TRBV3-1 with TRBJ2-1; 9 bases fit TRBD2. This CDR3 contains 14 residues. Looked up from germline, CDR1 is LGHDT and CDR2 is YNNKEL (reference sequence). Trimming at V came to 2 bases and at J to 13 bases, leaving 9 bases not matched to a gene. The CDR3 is CASSQPIAGAGQFF. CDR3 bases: TGTGCCAGCAGCCAACCGATAGCGGGAGCGGGACAGTTCTTC.

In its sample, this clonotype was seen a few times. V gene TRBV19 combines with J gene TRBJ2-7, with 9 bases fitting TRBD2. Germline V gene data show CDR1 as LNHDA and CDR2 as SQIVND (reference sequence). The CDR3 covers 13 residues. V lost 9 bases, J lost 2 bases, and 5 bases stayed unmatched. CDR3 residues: CASAGGVPYEQYF. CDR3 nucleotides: TGTGCCAGCGCGGGGGGGGTCCCCTACGAGCAGTACTTC.

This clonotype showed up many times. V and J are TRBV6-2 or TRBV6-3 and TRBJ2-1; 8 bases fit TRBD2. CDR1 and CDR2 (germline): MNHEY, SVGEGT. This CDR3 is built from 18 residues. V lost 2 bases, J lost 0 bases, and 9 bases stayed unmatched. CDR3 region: CASSYLRSGTSSYNEQFF. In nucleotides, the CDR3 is TGTGCCAGCAGTTACCTTCGTAGCGGGACGAGCTCCTACAATGAGCAGTTCTTC.

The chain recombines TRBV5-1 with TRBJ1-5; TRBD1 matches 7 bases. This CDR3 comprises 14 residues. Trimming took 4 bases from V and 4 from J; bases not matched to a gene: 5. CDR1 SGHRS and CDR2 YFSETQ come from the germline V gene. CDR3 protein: CASSPGTENQPQHF. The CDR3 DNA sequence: TGCGCCAGCAGCCCCGGGACAGAAAATCAGCCCCAGCATTTT.

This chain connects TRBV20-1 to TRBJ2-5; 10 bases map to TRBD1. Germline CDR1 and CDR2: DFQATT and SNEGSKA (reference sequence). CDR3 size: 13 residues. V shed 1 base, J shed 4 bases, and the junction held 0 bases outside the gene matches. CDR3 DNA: TGCAGTGCTAGAGGGACAGGGGGAGAGACCCAGTACTTC. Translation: CSARGTGGETQYF.

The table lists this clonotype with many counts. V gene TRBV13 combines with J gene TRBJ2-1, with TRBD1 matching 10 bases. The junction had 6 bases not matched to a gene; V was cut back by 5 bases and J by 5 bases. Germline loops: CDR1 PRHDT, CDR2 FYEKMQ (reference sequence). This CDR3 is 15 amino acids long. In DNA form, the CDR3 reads TGTGCCAGCAGCCCGGGACAGGGGTGGAACAATGAGCAGTTCTTC. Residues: CASSPGQGWNNEQFF.

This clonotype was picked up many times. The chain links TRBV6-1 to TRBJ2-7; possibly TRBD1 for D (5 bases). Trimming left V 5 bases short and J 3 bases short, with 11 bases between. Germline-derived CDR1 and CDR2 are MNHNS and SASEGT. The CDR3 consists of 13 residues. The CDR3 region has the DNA TGTGCCAGCAGTCCCCCAGGGTACTACGAGCAGTACTTC. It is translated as CASSPPGYYEQYF.

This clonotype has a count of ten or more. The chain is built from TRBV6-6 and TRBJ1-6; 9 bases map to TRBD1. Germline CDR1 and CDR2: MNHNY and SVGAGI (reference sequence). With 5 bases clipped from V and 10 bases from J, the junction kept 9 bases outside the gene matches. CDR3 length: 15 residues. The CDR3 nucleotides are TGTGCCAGCAGTCGACAGACAGGGGGAGAATCACCCCTCCACTTT. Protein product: CASSRQTGGESPLHF.

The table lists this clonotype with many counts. The CDR3 spells CASSVNPSSADTQYF. DNA for the CDR3: TGTGCCAGCAGCGTAAACCCATCTAGCGCAGATACGCAGTATTTT. J is TRBJ2-3 and V is TRBV9; D may be TRBD2 (6 bases). The CDR3 spans 15 residues. V lost 1 base to trimming and J lost 4 bases, with 13 bases between them. Germline-derived CDR1 and CDR2 are SGDLS and YYNGEE. Full variable domain (outside the CDR3, taken from reference TRBV9 and TRBJ2-3): DSGVTQTPKHLITATGQRVTLRCSPRSGDLSVYWYQQSLDQGLQFLIQYYNGEERAKGNILERFSAQQFPDLHSELNLSSLELGDSALYFCASSVNPSSADTQYFGPGTRLTVL.

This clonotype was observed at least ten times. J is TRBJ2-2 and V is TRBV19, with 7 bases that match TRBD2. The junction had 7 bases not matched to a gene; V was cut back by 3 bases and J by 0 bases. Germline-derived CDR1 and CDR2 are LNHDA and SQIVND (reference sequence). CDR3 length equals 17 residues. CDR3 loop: CASSIRFGRSNTGELFF. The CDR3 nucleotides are TGTGCCAGTAGTATTCGTTTCGGGAGGTCGAACACCGGGGAGCTGTTTTTT.

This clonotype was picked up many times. This CDR3 is CASSLTANSPLHF. DNA for the CDR3: TGTGCCAGCAGTTTAACAGCGAATTCACCCCTCCACTTT. V is TRBV5-6 and J is TRBJ1-6; unclear D gene. The CDR3 sequence is 13 residues long. Germline assignment: CDR1 SGHDT and CDR2 YYEEEE. Trimming pared 5 bases from V and 7 bases from J, leaving 10 bases between.

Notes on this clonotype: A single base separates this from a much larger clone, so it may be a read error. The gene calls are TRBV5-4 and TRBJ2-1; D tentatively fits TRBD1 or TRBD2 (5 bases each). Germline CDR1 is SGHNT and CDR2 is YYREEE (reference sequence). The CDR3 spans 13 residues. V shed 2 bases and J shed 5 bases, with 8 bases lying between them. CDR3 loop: CASSFRDHNEQFF. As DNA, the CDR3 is TGTGCCAGCAGCTTCAGGGACCACAATGAGCAGTTCTTC.

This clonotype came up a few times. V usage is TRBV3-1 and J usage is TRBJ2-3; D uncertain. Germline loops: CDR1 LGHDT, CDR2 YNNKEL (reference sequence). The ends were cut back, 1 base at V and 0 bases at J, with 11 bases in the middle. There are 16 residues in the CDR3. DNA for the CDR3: TGTGCCAGCAGCCAAGCCCCCGTGGTGAGCACAGATACGCAGTATTTT. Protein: CASSQAPVVSTDTQYF.

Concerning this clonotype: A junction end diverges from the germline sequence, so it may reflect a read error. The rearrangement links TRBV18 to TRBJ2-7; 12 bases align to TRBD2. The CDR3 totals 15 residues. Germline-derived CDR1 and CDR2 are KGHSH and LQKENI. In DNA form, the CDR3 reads TGTGCCAGCTCAAGACTAGCGGGAGAGAATTACGAGCAGTCCTTC. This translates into CASSRLAGENYEQSF.

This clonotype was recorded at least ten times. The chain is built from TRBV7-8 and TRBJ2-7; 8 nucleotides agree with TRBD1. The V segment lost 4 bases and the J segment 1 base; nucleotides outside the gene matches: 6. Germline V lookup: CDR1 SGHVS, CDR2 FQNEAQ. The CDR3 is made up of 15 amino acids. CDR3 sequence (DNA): TGTGCCAGCAGCTCCCCAGGGGGCGCTTCCTACGAGCAGTACTTC. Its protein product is CASSSPGGASYEQYF.